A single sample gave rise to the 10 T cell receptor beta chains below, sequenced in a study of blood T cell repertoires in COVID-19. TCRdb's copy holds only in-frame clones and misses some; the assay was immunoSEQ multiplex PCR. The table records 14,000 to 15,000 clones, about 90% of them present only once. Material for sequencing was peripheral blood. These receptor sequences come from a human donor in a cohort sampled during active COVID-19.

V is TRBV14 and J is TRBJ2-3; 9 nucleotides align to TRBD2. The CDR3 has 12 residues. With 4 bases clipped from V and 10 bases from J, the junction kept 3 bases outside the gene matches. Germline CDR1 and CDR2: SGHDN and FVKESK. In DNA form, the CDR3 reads TGTGCCAGCAGCCCTCAGCGGGGGGCGCAGTATTTT. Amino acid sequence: CASSPQRGAQYF.

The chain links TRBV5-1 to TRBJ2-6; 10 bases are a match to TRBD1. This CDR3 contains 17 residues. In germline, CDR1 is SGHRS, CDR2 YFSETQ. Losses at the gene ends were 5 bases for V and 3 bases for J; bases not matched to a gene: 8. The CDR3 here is CASSTGTGADGANVLTF. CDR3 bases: TGCGCCAGCAGTACCGGGACAGGGGCGGATGGGGCCAACGTCCTGACTTTC.

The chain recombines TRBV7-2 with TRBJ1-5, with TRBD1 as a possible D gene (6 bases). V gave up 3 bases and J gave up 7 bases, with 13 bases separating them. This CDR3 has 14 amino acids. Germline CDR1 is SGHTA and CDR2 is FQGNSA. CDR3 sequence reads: CASSFSGDRQPQHF. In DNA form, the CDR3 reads TGTGCCAGCAGCTTTTCAGGGGATAGGCAGCCCCAGCATTTT.

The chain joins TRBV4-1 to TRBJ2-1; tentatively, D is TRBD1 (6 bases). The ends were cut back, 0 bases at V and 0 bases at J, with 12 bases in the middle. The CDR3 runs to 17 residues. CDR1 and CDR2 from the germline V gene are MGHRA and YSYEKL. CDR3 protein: CASSQDGRGSSYNEQFF. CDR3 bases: TGCGCCAGCAGCCAAGATGGAAGGGGGAGCTCCTACAATGAGCAGTTCTTC.

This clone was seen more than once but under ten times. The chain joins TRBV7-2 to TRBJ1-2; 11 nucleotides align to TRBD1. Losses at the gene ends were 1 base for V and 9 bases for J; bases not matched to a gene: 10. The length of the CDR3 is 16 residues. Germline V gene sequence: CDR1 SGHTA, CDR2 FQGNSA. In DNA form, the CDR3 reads TGTGCCAGCAGCTTAGTCCCGGGACAGGGGGTGACAAGCTACACCTTC. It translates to CASSLVPGQGVTSYTF.

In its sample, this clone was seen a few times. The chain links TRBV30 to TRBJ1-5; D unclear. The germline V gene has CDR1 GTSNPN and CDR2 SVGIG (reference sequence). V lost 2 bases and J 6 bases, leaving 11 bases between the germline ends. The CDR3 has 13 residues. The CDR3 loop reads CAWSTGYLQPQHF. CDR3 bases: TGTGCCTGGAGTACGGGGTATCTTCAGCCCCAGCATTTT. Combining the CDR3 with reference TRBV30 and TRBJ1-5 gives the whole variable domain SQTIHQWPATLVQPVGSPLSLECTVEGTSNPNLYWYRQAAGRGLQLLFYSVGIGQISSEVPQNLSASRPQDRQFILSSKKLLLSDSGFYLCAWSTGYLQPQHFGDGTRLSIL.

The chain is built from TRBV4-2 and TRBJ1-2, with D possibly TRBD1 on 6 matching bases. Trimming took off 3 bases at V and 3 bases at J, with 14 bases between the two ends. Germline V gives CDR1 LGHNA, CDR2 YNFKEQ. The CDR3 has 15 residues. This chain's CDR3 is CASSQVSGADYGYTF. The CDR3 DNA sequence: TGTGCCAGCAGCCAGGTTTCAGGGGCTGACTATGGCTACACCTTC.

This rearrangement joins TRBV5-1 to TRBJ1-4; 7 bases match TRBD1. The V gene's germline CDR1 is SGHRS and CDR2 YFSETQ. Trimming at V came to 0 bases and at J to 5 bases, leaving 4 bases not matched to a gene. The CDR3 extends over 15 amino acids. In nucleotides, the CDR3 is TGCGCCAGCAGCTTGGCGGACAGGAAAAATGAAAAACTGTTTTTT. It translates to CASSLADRKNEKLFF. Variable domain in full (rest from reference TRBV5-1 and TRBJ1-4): KAGVTQTPRYLIKTRGQQVTLSCSPISGHRSVSWYQQTPGQGLQFLFEYFSETQRNKGNFPGRFSGRQFSNSRSEMNVSTLELGDSALYLCASSLADRKNEKLFFGSGTQLSVL.

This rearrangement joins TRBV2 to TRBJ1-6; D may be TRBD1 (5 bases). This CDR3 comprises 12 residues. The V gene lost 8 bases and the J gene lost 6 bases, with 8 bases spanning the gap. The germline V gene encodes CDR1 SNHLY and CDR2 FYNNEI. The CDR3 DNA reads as TGTGCCAGCTGCAGGGTTAATTCACCCCTCCACTTT. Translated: CASCRVNSPLHF.

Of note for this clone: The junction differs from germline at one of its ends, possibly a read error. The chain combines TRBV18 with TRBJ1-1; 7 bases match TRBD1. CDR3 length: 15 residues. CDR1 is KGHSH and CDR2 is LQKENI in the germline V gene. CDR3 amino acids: CASSSPQGMNTEAFF. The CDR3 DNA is TGTGCCAGCTCATCACCACAGGGGATGAACACTGAAGCTTTCTTT. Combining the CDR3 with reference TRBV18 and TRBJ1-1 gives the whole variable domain NAGVMQNPRHLVRRRGQEARLRCSPMKGHSHVYWYRQLPEEGLKFMVYLQKENIIDESGMPKERFSAEFPKEGPSILRIQQVVRGDSAAYFCASSSPQGMNTEAFFGQGTRLTVV.